These T cell receptor beta chains were read from a single sample in a study of blood T cell repertoires in COVID-19. Assay: immunoSEQ multiplex PCR; the TCRdb copy retains only in-frame clones and omits some. The table lists 20,000 to 25,000 clones, 80% to 95% of them singletons. Sequencing was performed on peripheral blood. The receptors were gathered from a human donor in a cohort sampled during active COVID-19. CDR3s include the opening cysteine and the closing phenylalanine or tryptophan. Fields, in order: J gene, clone size, D gene, CDR3 length, V gene, CDR3 DNA, CDR3 protein. A D gene is named only where the DNA matches it firmly. Size is stated for part of the rows, as once, few or many counts, or as a class when the clone is expanded.

j_call: TRBJ2-1
clone_size: NA
d_call: NA
cdr3_length: 13
v_call: TRBV11-2
cdr3_nt: TGTGCCAGCAGCCCTAGACGGGTGGGTGAGCAGTTCTTC
cdr3_aa: CASSPRRVGEQFF

j_call: TRBJ1-1
clone_size: NA
d_call: NA
cdr3_length: 10
v_call: TRBV2
cdr3_nt: TGTGCCAGCCAAGGCGGTCGAGCTTTCTTT
cdr3_aa: CASQGGRAFF

j_call: TRBJ1-1
clone_size: NA
d_call: NA
cdr3_length: 16
v_call: TRBV15
cdr3_nt: TGTGCCACCAGCAGAGGAGGGTGGACTCCCAGGTCTGAAGCTTTCTTT
cdr3_aa: CATSRGGWTPRSEAFF

j_call: TRBJ1-1
clone_size: NA
d_call: NA
cdr3_length: 13
v_call: TRBV7-2
cdr3_nt: TGTGCCAGCAGCATTGGACAGAACACTGAAGCTTTCTTT
cdr3_aa: CASSIGQNTEAFF

j_call: TRBJ2-5
clone_size: NA
d_call: TRBD2
cdr3_length: 15
v_call: TRBV25-1
cdr3_nt: TGTGCCAGCAGTGAATATGGACTAGCTGGCGAGACCCAGTACTTC
cdr3_aa: CASSEYGLAGETQYF

j_call: TRBJ2-6
clone_size: NA
d_call: NA
cdr3_length: 16
v_call: TRBV2
cdr3_nt: TGTGCCAGCAGTGCGGCCCGGGGCTCTGGGGCCAACGTCCTGACTTTC
cdr3_aa: CASSAARGSGANVLTF

j_call: TRBJ2-1
clone_size: NA
d_call: TRBD1
cdr3_length: 15
v_call: TRBV7-2
cdr3_nt: TGTGCCAGCGCAAGGGACAGAGTTACTTACAATGAGCAGTTCTTC
cdr3_aa: CASARDRVTYNEQFF

j_call: TRBJ1-1
clone_size: NA
d_call: NA
cdr3_length: 12
v_call: TRBV18
cdr3_nt: TGTGCCAGCTCACCCCAGACGGGTGAAGCTTTCTTT
cdr3_aa: CASSPQTGEAFF

j_call: TRBJ2-2
clone_size: NA
d_call: TRBD1
cdr3_length: 15
v_call: TRBV7-8
cdr3_nt: TGTGCCAGCAGCTACGGGACAGTCGCCACCGGGGAGCTGTTTTTT
cdr3_aa: CASSYGTVATGELFF

j_call: TRBJ1-1
clone_size: NA
d_call: NA
cdr3_length: 14
v_call: TRBV6-2/TRBV6-3
cdr3_nt: TGTGCCAGCAGTGTACAGGGATCCAGCACTGAAGCTTTCTTT
cdr3_aa: CASSVQGSSTEAFF

j_call: TRBJ2-7
clone_size: NA
d_call: NA
cdr3_length: 15
v_call: TRBV10-2
cdr3_nt: TGCGCCGCCAATCCAGTGGAGGGTTCTAGGGACGAGCAGTACTTC
cdr3_aa: CAANPVEGSRDEQYF

j_call: TRBJ2-3
clone_size: NA
d_call: TRBD1
cdr3_length: 17
v_call: TRBV5-1
cdr3_nt: TGCGCCAGCAGCCCATTAGGGACAGCCATTAGCACAGATACGCAGTATTTT
cdr3_aa: CASSPLGTAISTDTQYF

j_call: TRBJ2-3
clone_size: NA
d_call: TRBD2
cdr3_length: 18
v_call: TRBV9
cdr3_nt: TGTGCCAGCAGCTGGCTAAGCTCCGGGACTACACGTGCCGATACGCAGTATTTT
cdr3_aa: CASSWLSSGTTRADTQYF

j_call: TRBJ2-7
clone_size: NA
d_call: NA
cdr3_length: 13
v_call: TRBV9
cdr3_nt: TGTGCCAGCAGCGTAGGTAGGCTAGGTCAGCAGTACTTC
cdr3_aa: CASSVGRLGQQYF

j_call: TRBJ1-2
clone_size: NA
d_call: NA
cdr3_length: 13
v_call: TRBV19
cdr3_nt: TGTGCCAGTACCCTGGGGCGCGGCTATGGCTACACCTTC
cdr3_aa: CASTLGRGYGYTF

j_call: TRBJ1-1
clone_size: NA
d_call: TRBD1
cdr3_length: 16
v_call: TRBV5-1
cdr3_nt: TGCGCCAGCAGCTTACAGACAGGGATGGGGTGGACTGAAGCTTTCTTT
cdr3_aa: CASSLQTGMGWTEAFF

j_call: TRBJ2-1
clone_size: once
d_call: TRBD1
cdr3_length: 24
v_call: TRBV4-2
cdr3_nt: TGTGCCAGCAGCCAAGTCCAGCGAGGGGCAGGGGGCTATGATGACCCGAGCTCCTACAATGAGCAGTTCTTC
cdr3_aa: CASSQVQRGAGGYDDPSSYNEQFF

j_call: TRBJ2-7
clone_size: NA
d_call: NA
cdr3_length: 14
v_call: TRBV5-1
cdr3_nt: TGCGCCAGCAGCTTGGACAGGACAGCCTACGAGCAGTACTTC
cdr3_aa: CASSLDRTAYEQYF

j_call: TRBJ2-7
clone_size: NA
d_call: NA
cdr3_length: 15
v_call: TRBV9
cdr3_nt: TGTGCCAGCAGCGAGGAGGGGGCGGCCGACTACGAGCAGTACTTC
cdr3_aa: CASSEEGAADYEQYF

j_call: TRBJ2-1
clone_size: NA
d_call: TRBD2
cdr3_length: 15
v_call: TRBV5-4
cdr3_nt: TGTGCCAGCTCCTGGGGTTCTAGCGGGAACAATGAGCAGTTCTTC
cdr3_aa: CASSWGSSGNNEQFF

j_call: TRBJ2-1
clone_size: NA
d_call: TRBD2
cdr3_length: 15
v_call: TRBV5-1
cdr3_nt: TGCGCCAGCAGCTTGGGGACTAGCCGGGGGAATGAGCAGTTCTTC
cdr3_aa: CASSLGTSRGNEQFF

j_call: TRBJ1-1
clone_size: NA
d_call: TRBD1
cdr3_length: 13
v_call: TRBV3-1/TRBV3-2
cdr3_nt: TGTGCCAGCAGTCGACAGGGGACTACTGAAGCTTTCTTT
cdr3_aa: CASSRQGTTEAFF

j_call: TRBJ2-5
clone_size: NA
d_call: TRBD1
cdr3_length: 13
v_call: TRBV6-5
cdr3_nt: TGTGCCAGCAGGCGGACAGGGGAAGAGACCCAGTACTTC
cdr3_aa: CASRRTGEETQYF

j_call: TRBJ2-5
clone_size: NA
d_call: TRBD2
cdr3_length: 17
v_call: TRBV19
cdr3_nt: TGTGCCACCCGAGTCGGGACTAGCGGGGGGGCCGGTGAGACCCAGTACTTC
cdr3_aa: CATRVGTSGGAGETQYF

j_call: TRBJ2-1
clone_size: NA
d_call: TRBD1
cdr3_length: 14
v_call: TRBV9
cdr3_nt: TGTGCCAGCAGCGCTCTGACAGGGGGCGATGAGCAGTTCTTC
cdr3_aa: CASSALTGGDEQFF

j_call: TRBJ1-2
clone_size: NA
d_call: NA
cdr3_length: 13
v_call: TRBV12-3/TRBV12-4
cdr3_nt: TGTGCCAGCAGTTTCGCGGTAGCCAGTGGCTACACCTTC
cdr3_aa: CASSFAVASGYTF

j_call: TRBJ1-1
clone_size: NA
d_call: TRBD1
cdr3_length: 13
v_call: TRBV6-2/TRBV6-3
cdr3_nt: TGTGCCAGCAGCCGGACAGGAGGGGCTGAAGCTTTCTTT
cdr3_aa: CASSRTGGAEAFF

j_call: TRBJ1-2
clone_size: NA
d_call: NA
cdr3_length: 13
v_call: TRBV12-3/TRBV12-4
cdr3_nt: TGTGCCAGCAGTCCACAGTTAAACTATGGCTACACCTTC
cdr3_aa: CASSPQLNYGYTF

j_call: TRBJ2-5
clone_size: NA
d_call: NA
cdr3_length: 16
v_call: TRBV5-8
cdr3_nt: TGTGCCAGCAGCTTGGGAGGGGGAACCCATCAAGAGACCCAGTACTTC
cdr3_aa: CASSLGGGTHQETQYF

j_call: TRBJ1-5
clone_size: NA
d_call: TRBD1
cdr3_length: 15
v_call: TRBV7-2
cdr3_nt: TGTGCCAGCAGCTTAGGGAGGGGGCGCAATCAGCCCCAGCATTTT
cdr3_aa: CASSLGRGRNQPQHF

j_call: TRBJ2-2
clone_size: NA
d_call: TRBD1
cdr3_length: 14
v_call: TRBV5-4
cdr3_nt: TGTGCTGTCCAGGTGCAGGGGGCAGGCGGGGAGCTGTTTTTT
cdr3_aa: CAVQVQGAGGELFF

j_call: TRBJ1-2
clone_size: NA
d_call: NA
cdr3_length: 14
v_call: TRBV3-1/TRBV3-2
cdr3_nt: TGTGCCAGCAGCCAAGGGGGGGATTTCTATGGCTACACCTTC
cdr3_aa: CASSQGGDFYGYTF

j_call: TRBJ1-3
clone_size: NA
d_call: NA
cdr3_length: 15
v_call: TRBV7-6
cdr3_nt: TGTGCCAGCAGCCCCGCGGGGGTCTCTGGAAACACCATATATTTT
cdr3_aa: CASSPAGVSGNTIYF

j_call: TRBJ2-3
clone_size: NA
d_call: NA
cdr3_length: 15
v_call: TRBV5-1
cdr3_nt: TGCGCCAGCAGCTTGGTGGGGGCGCATCCGGATACGCAGTATTTT
cdr3_aa: CASSLVGAHPDTQYF

j_call: TRBJ1-1
clone_size: few
d_call: NA
cdr3_length: 12
v_call: TRBV19
cdr3_nt: TGTGCCAGTAGTATAGGGGGCCTTGAAGCTTTCTTT
cdr3_aa: CASSIGGLEAFF

j_call: TRBJ2-4
clone_size: NA
d_call: NA
cdr3_length: 18
v_call: TRBV7-8
cdr3_nt: TGTGCCAGCAGCTTAGGGGGTTACAGGGAGCTAGCCAAAAACATTCAGTACTTC
cdr3_aa: CASSLGGYRELAKNIQYF

j_call: TRBJ2-4
clone_size: NA
d_call: TRBD2
cdr3_length: 19
v_call: TRBV6-2/TRBV6-3
cdr3_nt: TGTGCCAGCAGTTACTCGCCAGCGGGGGGGCCGGGAAAGGTTGTCATTCAGTACTTC
cdr3_aa: CASSYSPAGGPGKVVIQYF

j_call: TRBJ2-1
clone_size: NA
d_call: TRBD2
cdr3_length: 16
v_call: TRBV2
cdr3_nt: TGTGCCAGCAGTGGGAAATGGGCGGGGGGGCCCAATGAGCAGTTCTTC
cdr3_aa: CASSGKWAGGPNEQFF

j_call: TRBJ1-2
clone_size: NA
d_call: TRBD1
cdr3_length: 15
v_call: TRBV3-1/TRBV3-2
cdr3_nt: TGTGCCAGCAGCCAAGGTCTGACAGGGGAGAGGGGCTACACCTTC
cdr3_aa: CASSQGLTGERGYTF

j_call: TRBJ2-7
clone_size: NA
d_call: NA
cdr3_length: 14
v_call: TRBV27
cdr3_nt: TGTGCCACCGCGTGGGCAGGGGTGACCTACGAGCAGTACTTC
cdr3_aa: CATAWAGVTYEQYF

j_call: TRBJ2-3
clone_size: NA
d_call: TRBD1
cdr3_length: 16
v_call: TRBV2
cdr3_nt: TGTGCCAGCAGTGAAGCGCCGACAGGGGGGGTAGATACGCAGTATTTT
cdr3_aa: CASSEAPTGGVDTQYF

j_call: TRBJ2-7
clone_size: NA
d_call: NA
cdr3_length: 14
v_call: TRBV5-1
cdr3_nt: TGCGCCAGCAGCTTGGGAGGAACCCCTTACGAGCAGTACTTC
cdr3_aa: CASSLGGTPYEQYF

j_call: TRBJ1-2
clone_size: once
d_call: NA
cdr3_length: 14
v_call: TRBV7-2
cdr3_nt: TGTGCCAGCAGCCGTCCTCCACTGGCGGATGGCTACACCTTC
cdr3_aa: CASSRPPLADGYTF

j_call: TRBJ2-4
clone_size: NA
d_call: TRBD2
cdr3_length: 14
v_call: TRBV19
cdr3_nt: TGTGCCAGTACGACTAGCGGGGGCCCCAACATTCAGTACTTC
cdr3_aa: CASTTSGGPNIQYF

j_call: TRBJ2-7
clone_size: NA
d_call: NA
cdr3_length: 11
v_call: TRBV2
cdr3_nt: TGTGCCAGCAGTGACACCTACGAGCAGTACTTC
cdr3_aa: CASSDTYEQYF

j_call: TRBJ1-1
clone_size: NA
d_call: NA
cdr3_length: 11
v_call: TRBV5-8
cdr3_nt: TGTGCCAGCAGATCTACGATTGAAGCTTTCTTT
cdr3_aa: CASRSTIEAFF

j_call: TRBJ2-3
clone_size: NA
d_call: NA
cdr3_length: 15
v_call: TRBV24-1
cdr3_nt: TGTGCCACCAGTGATACCGGGACAAACACAGATACGCAGTATTTT
cdr3_aa: CATSDTGTNTDTQYF

j_call: TRBJ1-5
clone_size: NA
d_call: NA
cdr3_length: 15
v_call: TRBV6-5
cdr3_nt: TGTGCCAGCAGAGTAGGACAGAGGAACAATCAGCCCCAGCATTTT
cdr3_aa: CASRVGQRNNQPQHF

j_call: TRBJ1-2
clone_size: NA
d_call: TRBD1
cdr3_length: 17
v_call: TRBV27
cdr3_nt: TGTGCCAGCAGTCACCGCCAACCGGGACAGGGGGAGGAAGGCTACACCTTC
cdr3_aa: CASSHRQPGQGEEGYTF

j_call: TRBJ1-3
clone_size: NA
d_call: NA
cdr3_length: 16
v_call: TRBV11-3
cdr3_nt: TGTGCCAGCAGCCCGCCGGGCAGGGTTTCTGGAAACACCATATATTTT
cdr3_aa: CASSPPGRVSGNTIYF

j_call: TRBJ2-2
clone_size: NA
d_call: TRBD1
cdr3_length: 17
v_call: TRBV11-3
cdr3_nt: TGTGCCAGCACGCCGGAGACAAGACAGGGGGCGGACGGGGAGCTGTTTTTT
cdr3_aa: CASTPETRQGADGELFF

j_call: TRBJ2-1
clone_size: NA
d_call: TRBD1
cdr3_length: 15
v_call: TRBV2
cdr3_nt: TGTGCCAGCAGTTCCCGGGACAGGGGGATCAATGAGCAGTTCTTC
cdr3_aa: CASSSRDRGINEQFF

j_call: TRBJ1-5
clone_size: NA
d_call: NA
cdr3_length: 13
v_call: TRBV4-3
cdr3_nt: TGCGCCAGCAGCCAAGGGCAGAATCAGCCCCAGCATTTT
cdr3_aa: CASSQGQNQPQHF

j_call: TRBJ2-3
clone_size: NA
d_call: TRBD2
cdr3_length: 16
v_call: TRBV7-2
cdr3_nt: TGTGCCAGCAGCTTAAAGCGAACTAGCGGGGAGGGTACGCAGTATTTT
cdr3_aa: CASSLKRTSGEGTQYF